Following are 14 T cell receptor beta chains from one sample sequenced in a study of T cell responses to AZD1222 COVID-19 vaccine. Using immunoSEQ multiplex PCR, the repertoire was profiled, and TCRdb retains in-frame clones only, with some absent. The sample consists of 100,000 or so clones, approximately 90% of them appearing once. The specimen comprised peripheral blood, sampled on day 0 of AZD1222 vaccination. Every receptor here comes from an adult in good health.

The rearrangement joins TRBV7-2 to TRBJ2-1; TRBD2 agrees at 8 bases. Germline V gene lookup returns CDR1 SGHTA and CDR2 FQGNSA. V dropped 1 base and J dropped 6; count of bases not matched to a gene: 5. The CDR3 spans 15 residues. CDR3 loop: CASSLDPGLVNEQFF. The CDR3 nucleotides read TGTGCCAGCAGCTTAGACCCGGGACTAGTCAATGAGCAGTTCTTC.

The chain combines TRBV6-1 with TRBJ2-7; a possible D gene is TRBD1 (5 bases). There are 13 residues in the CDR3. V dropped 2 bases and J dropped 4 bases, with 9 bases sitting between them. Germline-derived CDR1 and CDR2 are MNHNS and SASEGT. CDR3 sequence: CASSEYRSYEQYF. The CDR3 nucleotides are TGTGCCAGCAGTGAATACAGGTCATACGAGCAGTACTTC.

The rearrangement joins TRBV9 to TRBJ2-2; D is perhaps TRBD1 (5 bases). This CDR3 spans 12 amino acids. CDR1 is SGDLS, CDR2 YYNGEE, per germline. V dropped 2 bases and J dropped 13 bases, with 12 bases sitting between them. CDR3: CASSVDQGWLFF. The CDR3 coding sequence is TGTGCCAGCAGCGTTGATCAGGGTTGGCTGTTTTTT.

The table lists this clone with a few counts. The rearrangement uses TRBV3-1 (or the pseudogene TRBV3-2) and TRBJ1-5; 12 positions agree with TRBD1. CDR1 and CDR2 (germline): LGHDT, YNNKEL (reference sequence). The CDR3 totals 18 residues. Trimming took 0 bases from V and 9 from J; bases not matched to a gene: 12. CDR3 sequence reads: CASSQDGFGTGGGRPQHF. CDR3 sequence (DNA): TGTGCCAGCAGCCAAGATGGGTTCGGGACAGGGGGCGGGAGGCCCCAGCATTTT.

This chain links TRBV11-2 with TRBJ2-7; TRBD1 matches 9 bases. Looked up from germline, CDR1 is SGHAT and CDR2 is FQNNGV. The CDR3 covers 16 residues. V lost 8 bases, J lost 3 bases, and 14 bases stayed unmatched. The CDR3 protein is CASLQKGQGPYYEQYF. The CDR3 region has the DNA TGTGCCAGCCTTCAAAAGGGACAGGGTCCGTACTACGAGCAGTACTTC.

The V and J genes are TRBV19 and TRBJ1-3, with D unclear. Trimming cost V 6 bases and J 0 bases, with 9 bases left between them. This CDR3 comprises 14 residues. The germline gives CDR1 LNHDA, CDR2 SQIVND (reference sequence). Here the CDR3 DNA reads TGTGCCAGTAGAGTGGCTTTCTCTGGAAACACCATATATTTT. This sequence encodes CASRVAFSGNTIYF.

The CDR3 DNA is TGTGCCAGCAGCACAGGGGGATTGGGAAACACCATATATTTT. Translation: CASSTGGLGNTIYF. This chain connects TRBV3-1 (or the pseudogene TRBV3-2) to TRBJ1-3; 8 bases are shared with TRBD1. Germline V CDR1 and CDR2: LGHDT, YNNKEL (reference sequence). After removal of 5 bases from V and 4 bases from J, the junction contained 4 bases not matched to a gene. This CDR3 comprises 14 residues.

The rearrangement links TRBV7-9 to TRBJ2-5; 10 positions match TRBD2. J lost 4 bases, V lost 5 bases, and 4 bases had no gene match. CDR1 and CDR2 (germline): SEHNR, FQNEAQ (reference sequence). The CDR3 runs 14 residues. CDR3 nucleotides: TGTGCCAGCAGCCCTAGCGGGAGATCAGAGACCCAGTACTTC. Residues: CASSPSGRSETQYF.

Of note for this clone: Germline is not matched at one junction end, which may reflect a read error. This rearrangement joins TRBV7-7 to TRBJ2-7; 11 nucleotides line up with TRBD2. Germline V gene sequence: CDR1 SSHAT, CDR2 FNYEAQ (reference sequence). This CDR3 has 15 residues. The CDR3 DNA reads TGTGCTAGCAGCGCCCTAGCGGGAGGTACCTACGAGCAGTACTTC. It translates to CASSALAGGTYEQYF.

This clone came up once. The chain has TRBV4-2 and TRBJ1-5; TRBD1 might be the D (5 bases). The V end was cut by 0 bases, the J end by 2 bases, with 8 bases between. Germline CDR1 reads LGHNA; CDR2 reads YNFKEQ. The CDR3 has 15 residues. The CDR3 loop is CASSQDLGGNQPQHF. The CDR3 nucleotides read TGTGCCAGCAGCCAAGATTTGGGGGGCAATCAGCCCCAGCATTTT.

CDR3 protein: CSAARTGINEQYF. The CDR3 bases are TGCAGCGCTGCGAGGACAGGGATCAACGAGCAGTACTTC. The V gene is TRBV29-1, the J gene TRBJ2-7; 8 nucleotides match TRBD1. Germline lookup yields CDR1 SQVTM and CDR2 ANQGSEA. This CDR3 has 13 amino acids. Trimming removed 7 bases from V and 5 bases from J; junction bases left unmatched: 10.

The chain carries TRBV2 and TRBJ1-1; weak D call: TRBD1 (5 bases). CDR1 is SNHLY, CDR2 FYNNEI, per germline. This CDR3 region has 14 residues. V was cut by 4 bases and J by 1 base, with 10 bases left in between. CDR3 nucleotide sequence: TGTGCCAGCAGTGTGATGACAGAGAACACTGAAGCTTTCTTT. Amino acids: CASSVMTENTEAFF.

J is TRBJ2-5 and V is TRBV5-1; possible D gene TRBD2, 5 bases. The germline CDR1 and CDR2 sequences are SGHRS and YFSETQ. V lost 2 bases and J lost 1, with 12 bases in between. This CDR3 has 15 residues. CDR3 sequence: CASSFLSGSQETQYF. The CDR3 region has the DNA TGCGCCAGCAGCTTCTTGAGCGGTTCCCAAGAGACCCAGTACTTC.

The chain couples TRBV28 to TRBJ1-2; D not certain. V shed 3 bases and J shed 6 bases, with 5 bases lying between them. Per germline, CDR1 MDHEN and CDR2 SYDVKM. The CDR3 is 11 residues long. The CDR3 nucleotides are TGTGCCAGCAGTTTCGGGAATGGCTACACCTTC. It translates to CASSFGNGYTF.